This T cell receptor (beta chain) was documented in a study of T cells after yellow fever vaccination. This clonotype was seen ten or more times. MiXCR, run by TCRdb on the 5' RACE reads, gives a single entry per CDR3 protein. This sample has about 180,000 distinct CDR3 sequences, with about 6% found just once. The sequencing used CD4+ T cells sorted from PBMCs, collected on the day of the first yellow fever vaccination. The receptor was derived from a man younger than 35 who received the YFV17D yellow fever vaccine.

CDR3 in DNA: TGCGCCAGCAGCTTGCGGGGCGGGGGTCAAGAGACCCAGTACTTC. This translates into CASSLRGGGQETQYF. The chain joins TRBV5-1 to TRBJ2-5, with TRBD2 matching over 7 bases. With V trimmed by 1 base and J by 2 bases, 5 bases remained unmatched. The V gene's germline CDR1 is SGHRS and CDR2 YFSETQ. This CDR3 has 15 residues.